Described below is a single T cell receptor beta chain sequence and its context. Its antigen is not known. CDR1 is LNHNV and CDR2 is YYDKDF in the germline V gene (reference sequence). CDR3 length equals 15 residues. Trimming removed 0 bases at V and 2 bases at J, with 9 bases between. This specimen comes from a study of blood T cells in healthy people across ages. Study-level points and caveats: Donor CMV status was unknown, possibly confounding expanded clonotype changes. Both naive CD4+ cell counts and diversity were greater in long-lived donors than in aged donors.

Through a sample-barcoded 5' primer and a J-beta primer mix, a second PCR was run for roughly 6 to 11 cycles. Sequencing recovered at least 3 million CDR3-containing paired-end reads from each sample. MiXCR was run by TCRdb on the 5' RACE reads, yielding one entry per CDR3 protein. This sample yields 1.6 million or so distinct CDR3 sequences, of which about 31% are seen a single time; about 11% belongs to the top ten. The source material was blood. This TCR derives from a woman in her 30s in good health. The chain employs TRBV15 and TRBJ2-3; D call uncertain. The CDR3, as DNA: TGTGCCACCAGCAGAGATAATGCATTCACAGATACGCAGTATTTT. Translating gives CATSRDNAFTDTQYF.